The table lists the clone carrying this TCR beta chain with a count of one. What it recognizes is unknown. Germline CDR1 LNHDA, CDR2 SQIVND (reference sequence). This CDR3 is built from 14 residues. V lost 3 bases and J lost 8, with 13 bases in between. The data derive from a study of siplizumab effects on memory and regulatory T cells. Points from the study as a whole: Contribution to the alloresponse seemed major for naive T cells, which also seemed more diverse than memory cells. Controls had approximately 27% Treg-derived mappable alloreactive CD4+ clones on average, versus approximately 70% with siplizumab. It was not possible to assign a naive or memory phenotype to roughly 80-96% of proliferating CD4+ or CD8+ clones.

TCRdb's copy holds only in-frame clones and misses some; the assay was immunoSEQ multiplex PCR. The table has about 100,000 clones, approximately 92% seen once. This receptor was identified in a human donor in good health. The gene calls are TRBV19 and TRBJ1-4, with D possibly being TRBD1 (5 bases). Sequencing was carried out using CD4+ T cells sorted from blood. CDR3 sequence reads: CASSIGPGLEKLFF. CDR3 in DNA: TGTGCCAGTAGTATCGGCCCGGGACTCGAAAAACTGTTTTTT.